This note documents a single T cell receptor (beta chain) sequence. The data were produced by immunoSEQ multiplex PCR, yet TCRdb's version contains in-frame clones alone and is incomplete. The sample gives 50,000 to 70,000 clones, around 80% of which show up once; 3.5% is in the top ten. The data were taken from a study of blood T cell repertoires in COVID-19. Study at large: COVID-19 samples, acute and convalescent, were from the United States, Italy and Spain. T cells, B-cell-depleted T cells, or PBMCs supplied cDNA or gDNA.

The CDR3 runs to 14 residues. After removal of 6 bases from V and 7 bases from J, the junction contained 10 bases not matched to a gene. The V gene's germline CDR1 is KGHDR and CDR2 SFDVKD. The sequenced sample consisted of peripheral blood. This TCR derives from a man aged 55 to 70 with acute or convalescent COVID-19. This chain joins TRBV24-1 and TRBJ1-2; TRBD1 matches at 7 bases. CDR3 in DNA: TGTGCCACCAGTCGGACAGGCCTAATAGGTGGCTACACCTTC. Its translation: CATSRTGLIGGYTF.